This entry lists 3 T cell receptor beta chains sequenced from one sample in a study of cytomegalovirus exposure and HLA in healthy donors. PCR was performed using 60 Vbeta and 13 Jbeta primers. This table comes from immunoSEQ multiplex PCR, and its TCRdb copy is limited to in-frame clones, with some not included. The sample records 95,000 to 150,000 clones, approximately 80% being singletons. Sequencing was performed on PBMCs. The receptor set was obtained from a human donor in good health.

The chain has TRBV11-2 and TRBJ1-1; a weak D match, TRBD1 (6 bases). The CDR3 has 14 amino acids. V shed 5 bases and J shed 13 bases, with 23 bases lying between them. From germline, CDR1 is SGHAT and CDR2 FQNNGV. The CDR3 spells CASSLGVGWGQVFF. CDR3 in DNA: TGTGCCAGCAGCCTCGGGGTGGGGTGGGGGCAGGTTTTCTTT.

This sequence joins TRBV19 and TRBJ1-1, with 8 positions matching TRBD1. The trim removed 8 bases at V and 0 bases at J, leaving 5 bases unmatched. There are 14 residues in the CDR3. Germline V gene sequence: CDR1 LNHDA, CDR2 SQIVND (reference sequence). CDR3 nucleotide sequence: TGTGCCAGTGATCCGGGACAGGTGAACACTGAAGCTTTCTTT. Translated: CASDPGQVNTEAFF.

This clone is a singleton in its sample. V gene TRBV19 combines with J gene TRBJ2-7; D is unresolved. Germline V gene lookup returns CDR1 LNHDA and CDR2 SQIVND (reference sequence). Trimming shortened V by 3 bases and J by 5 bases, and 11 bases separated the two germline ends. There are 13 residues in the CDR3. The CDR3 DNA reads TGTGCCAGTAGTATGATGGCAAGTAACGAGCAGTACTTC. It translates to CASSMMASNEQYF.